These T cell receptor beta chains were read from a single sample in a study of control samples from healthy donors and cancer patients. Repertoires were generated with immunoSEQ multiplex PCR, while TCRdb's copy carries only in-frame clones and drops some. The sample has about 130,000 clones, approximately 94% seen once. What was sequenced was blood. The receptors were gathered from a young man in good health. CDR3s leave out the opening cysteine and the closing phenylalanine or tryptophan.

len	v_gene	CDR3aa
12	TRBV29-1	SARRTGQIYGYT
13	TRBV6-5	ASSYSGQGNQPQH
11	TRBV7-6	ASSSGQTYEQY
18	TRBV28	ASSFPDSKGAQRENEKLF
10	TRBV5-4	ASSLWGGPQY
13	TRBV3-1/TRBV3-2	ASSRNRPLNEKLF
11	TRBV29-1	SVEGGGGYGYT
15	TRBV3-1/TRBV3-2	ASSQGPGGIFSYEQY
12	TRBV6-5	ASSSATGGNTIY
13	TRBV7-9	ASSLGFAEVAEAF
9	TRBV5-1	ASSFGGKAF
14	TRBV27	ASSSILAGVTNEQF
17	TRBV11-3	ASSLPGDRGLKVPETQY
11	TRBV5-1	ASSVRSDETQY
13	TRBV11-3	ASSLDSTGDTEAF
13	TRBV4-1	ASSQVPGFRDTQY
11	TRBV19	ASKGYSNQPQH
13	TRBV29-1	SVDKSGPNTGELF
12	TRBV2	ASSEQGLNTEAF
12	TRBV7-9	ASSLRGQFYEQY
13	TRBV9	ASSVGGGTYNEQF
9	TRBV20-1	SASRSNGYT
17	TRBV27	ASSLLSSGESPAGGELF
13	TRBV27	ASSFETGPYEKLF
13	TRBV6-5	ASSTSGMGNTEAF
12	TRBV4-3	ASSLKTNTGELF
12	TRBV7-9	ASSLQGGGYEQY
14	TRBV13	ASSWTRQGGSNEQF
13	TRBV4-1	ASSQGGRSTDTQY
8	TRBV30	AWSQETQY
13	TRBV5-8	ASSPRGARNYGYT
12	TRBV19	ASTSAGLNTEAF
14	TRBV30	AWSVPGWPKNTEAF
13	TRBV6-2/TRBV6-3	ASSADSVNSYEQY
16	TRBV19	ASSIRRGLVSSNQPQH
14	TRBV25-1	ASSESPRGGDTEAF
13	TRBV7-2	ASRTAGVNTGELF
16	TRBV5-1	ASSLWPRGTGGTGELF
12	TRBV28	ASTSGAGLYEQY
16	TRBV4-2	ASSQEGVWGKDNSPLH
11	TRBV12-3/TRBV12-4	ASSRGRAYEQY
13	TRBV5-1	ASSLGWGQASGYT
13	TRBV5-6	ASSDNWDYNSPLH
14	TRBV11-2	ASSLGRGGTSYEQY
12	TRBV4-1	ASSQDRSGQPQH
9	TRBV2	ASSEVPEAF
12	TRBV5-1	ASSRRTGGDGYT
12	TRBV9	ASSVAGNNSPLH
14	TRBV5-1	ASSLERGGGTGELF
13	TRBV15	ATSPRGTNTGELF
13	TRBV6-5	ASTTGTENTGELF
16	TRBV18	ASSRGTSGGSSYNEQF
16	TRBV7-9	ASSFLRTGGRGVGEAF